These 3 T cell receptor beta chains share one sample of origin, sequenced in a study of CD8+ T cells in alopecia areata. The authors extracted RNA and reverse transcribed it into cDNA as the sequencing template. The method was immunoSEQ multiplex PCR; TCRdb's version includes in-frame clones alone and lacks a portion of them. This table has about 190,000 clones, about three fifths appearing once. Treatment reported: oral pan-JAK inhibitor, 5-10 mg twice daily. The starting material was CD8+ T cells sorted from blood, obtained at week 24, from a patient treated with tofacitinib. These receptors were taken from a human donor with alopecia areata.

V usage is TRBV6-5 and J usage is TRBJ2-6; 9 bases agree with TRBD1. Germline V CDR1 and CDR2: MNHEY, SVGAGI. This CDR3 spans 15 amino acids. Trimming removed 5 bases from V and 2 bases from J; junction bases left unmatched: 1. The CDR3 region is CASSGQGTGANVLTF. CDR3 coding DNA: TGTGCCAGCAGTGGACAGGGGACTGGGGCCAACGTCCTGACTTTC.

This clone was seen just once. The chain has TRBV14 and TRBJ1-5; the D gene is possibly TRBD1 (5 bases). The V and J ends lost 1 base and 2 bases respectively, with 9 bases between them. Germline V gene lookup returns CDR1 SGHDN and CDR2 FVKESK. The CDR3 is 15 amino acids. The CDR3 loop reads CASSQAGHGNQPQHF. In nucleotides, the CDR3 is TGTGCCAGCAGCCAAGCCGGACACGGCAATCAGCCCCAGCATTTT.

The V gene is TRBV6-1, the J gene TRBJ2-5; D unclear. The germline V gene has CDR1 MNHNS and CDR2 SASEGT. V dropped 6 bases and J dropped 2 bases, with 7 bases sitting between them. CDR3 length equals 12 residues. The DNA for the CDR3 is TGTGCCAGCAGCGCTGAGCAAGAGACCCAGTACTTC. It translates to CASSAEQETQYF.